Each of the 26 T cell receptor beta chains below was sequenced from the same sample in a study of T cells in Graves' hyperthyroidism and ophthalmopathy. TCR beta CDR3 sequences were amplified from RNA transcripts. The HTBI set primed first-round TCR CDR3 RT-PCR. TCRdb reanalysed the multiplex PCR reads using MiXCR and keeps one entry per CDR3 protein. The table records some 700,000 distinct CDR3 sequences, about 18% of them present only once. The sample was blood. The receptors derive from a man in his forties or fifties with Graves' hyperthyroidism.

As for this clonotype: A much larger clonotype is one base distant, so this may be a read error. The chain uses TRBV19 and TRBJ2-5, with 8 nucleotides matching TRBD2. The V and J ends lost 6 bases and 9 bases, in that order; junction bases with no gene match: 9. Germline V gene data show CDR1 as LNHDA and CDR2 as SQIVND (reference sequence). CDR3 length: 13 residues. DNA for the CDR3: TGTGCCAGTAGGCGAGCGGGAGCTGAGGCCCAGTACTTC. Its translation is CASRRAGAEAQYF.

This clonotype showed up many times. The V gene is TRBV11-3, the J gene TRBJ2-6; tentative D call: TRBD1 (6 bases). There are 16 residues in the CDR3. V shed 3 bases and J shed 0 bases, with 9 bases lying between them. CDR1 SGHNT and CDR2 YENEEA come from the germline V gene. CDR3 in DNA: TGTGCCAGCAGCTTTGGACAGCGCTCTGGGGCCAACGTCCTGACTTTC. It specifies CASSFGQRSGANVLTF.

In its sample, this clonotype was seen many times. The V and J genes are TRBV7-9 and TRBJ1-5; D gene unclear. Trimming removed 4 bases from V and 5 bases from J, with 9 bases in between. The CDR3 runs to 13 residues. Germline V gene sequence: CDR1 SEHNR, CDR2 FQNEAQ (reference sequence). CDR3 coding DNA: TGTGCCAGCAGCTCTCAGTCGGATCAGCCCCAGCATTTT. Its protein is CASSSQSDQPQHF.

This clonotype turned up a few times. This chain's CDR3 is CASSQQTGGRGSYEQYF. The CDR3 DNA sequence: TGTGCCAGCAGCCAACAAACAGGGGGGCGGGGCTCCTACGAGCAGTACTTC. The chain recombines TRBV4-2 with TRBJ2-7; 8 nucleotides agree with TRBD1. Germline V gives CDR1 LGHNA, CDR2 YNFKEQ. CDR3 length equals 17 residues. The J segment lost 0 bases and the V segment lost 2 bases, leaving 9 bases of the junction unmatched.

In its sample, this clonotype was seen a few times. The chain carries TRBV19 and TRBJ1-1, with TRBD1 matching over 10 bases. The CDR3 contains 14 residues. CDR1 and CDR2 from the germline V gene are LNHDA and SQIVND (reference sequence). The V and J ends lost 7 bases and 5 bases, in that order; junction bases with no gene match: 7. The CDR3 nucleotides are TGTGCCAGTACCCTGACAGGGGGCGAGACTGAAGCTTTCTTT. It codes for CASTLTGGETEAFF.

As DNA, the CDR3 is TGTGCCAGCAGCCCCCCGACTAGCGGGAGTATTTATGAGCAGTTCTTC. Translating it yields CASSPPTSGSIYEQFF. The chain recombines TRBV7-9 with TRBJ2-1, with TRBD2 identical over 12 bases. The CDR3 extends over 16 amino acids. The trim removed 5 bases at V and 8 bases at J, leaving 10 bases unmatched. Per the germline V gene, CDR1 is SEHNR and CDR2 is FQNEAQ (reference sequence). The variable domain in full, with the rest retrieved from reference TRBV7-9 and TRBJ2-1, is DTGVSQNPRHKITKRGQNVTFRCDPISEHNRLYWYRQTLGQGPEFLTYFQNEAQLEKSRLLSDRFSAERPKGSFSTLEIQRTEQGDSAMYLCASSPPTSGSIYEQFFGPGTRLTVL.

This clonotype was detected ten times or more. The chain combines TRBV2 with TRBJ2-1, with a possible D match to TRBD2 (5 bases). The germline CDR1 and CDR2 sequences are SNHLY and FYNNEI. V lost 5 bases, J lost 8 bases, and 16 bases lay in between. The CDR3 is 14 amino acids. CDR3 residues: CASSPLASVYEQFF. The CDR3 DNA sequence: TGTGCCAGCAGTCCTTTAGCGTCCGTCTATGAGCAGTTCTTC.

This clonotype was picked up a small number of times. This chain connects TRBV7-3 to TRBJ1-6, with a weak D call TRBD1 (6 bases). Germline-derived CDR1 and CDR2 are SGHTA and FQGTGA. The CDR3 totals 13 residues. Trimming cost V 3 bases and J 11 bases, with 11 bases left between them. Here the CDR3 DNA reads TGTGCCAGCAGCTTTGGACAGTCAACACCCCTCCACTTT. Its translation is CASSFGQSTPLHF.

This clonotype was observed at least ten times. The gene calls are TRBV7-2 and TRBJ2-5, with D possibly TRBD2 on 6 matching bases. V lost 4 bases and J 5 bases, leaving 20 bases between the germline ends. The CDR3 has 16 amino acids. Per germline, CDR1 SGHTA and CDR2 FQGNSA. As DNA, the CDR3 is TGTGCCAGCAGCTCGGGTAGTGGAGGGTTCGGGGAGACCCAGTACTTC. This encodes CASSSGSGGFGETQYF.

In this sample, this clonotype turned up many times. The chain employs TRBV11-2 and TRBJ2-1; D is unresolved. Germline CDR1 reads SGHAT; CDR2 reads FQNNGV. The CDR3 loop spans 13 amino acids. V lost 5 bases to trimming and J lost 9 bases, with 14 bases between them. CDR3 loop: CASSRSTGGEQFF. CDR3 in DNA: TGTGCCAGCAGCCGATCGACGGGCGGTGAGCAGTTCTTC.

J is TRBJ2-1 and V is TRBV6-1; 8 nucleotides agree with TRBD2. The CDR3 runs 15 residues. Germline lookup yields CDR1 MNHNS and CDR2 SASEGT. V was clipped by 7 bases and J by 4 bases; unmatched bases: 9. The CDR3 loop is CASTPRSGSYNEQFF. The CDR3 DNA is TGTGCCAGCACCCCCCGGAGCGGGAGTTACAATGAGCAGTTCTTC.

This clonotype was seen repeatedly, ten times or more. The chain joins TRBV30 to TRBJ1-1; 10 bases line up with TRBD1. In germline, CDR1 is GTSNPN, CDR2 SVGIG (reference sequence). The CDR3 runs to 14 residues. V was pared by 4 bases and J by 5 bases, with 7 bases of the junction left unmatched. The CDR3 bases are TGTGCCTGGACCACAGACAGGGGGCGAACTGAAGCTTTCTTT. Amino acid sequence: CAWTTDRGRTEAFF.

The CDR3 protein is CASSEQQDPADTQYF. As DNA, the CDR3 is TGTGCCAGCAGCGAGCAACAGGACCCCGCAGATACGCAGTATTTT. This chain links TRBV14 with TRBJ2-3, with TRBD1 as a possible D gene (5 bases). Germline assignment: CDR1 SGHDN and CDR2 FVKESK. V gave up 5 bases and J gave up 4 bases, with 16 bases separating them. The CDR3 extends over 15 amino acids.

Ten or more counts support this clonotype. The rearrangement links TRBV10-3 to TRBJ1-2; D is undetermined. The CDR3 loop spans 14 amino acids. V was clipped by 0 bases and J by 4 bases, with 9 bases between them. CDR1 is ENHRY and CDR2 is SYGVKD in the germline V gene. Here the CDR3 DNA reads TGTGCCATCAGTGAGTCGTCACGGATCTATGGCTACACCTTC. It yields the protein CAISESSRIYGYTF.

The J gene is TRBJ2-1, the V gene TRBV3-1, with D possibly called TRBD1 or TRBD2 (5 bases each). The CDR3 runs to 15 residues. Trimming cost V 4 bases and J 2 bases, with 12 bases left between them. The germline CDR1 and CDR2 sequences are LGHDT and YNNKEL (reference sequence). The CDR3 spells CASSRRGAAYNEQFF. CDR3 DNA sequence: TGTGCCAGCAGCCGCCGGGGCGCGGCCTACAATGAGCAGTTCTTC.

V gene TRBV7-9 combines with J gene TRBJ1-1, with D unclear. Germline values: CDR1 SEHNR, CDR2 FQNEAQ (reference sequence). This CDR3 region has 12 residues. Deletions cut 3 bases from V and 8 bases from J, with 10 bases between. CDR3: CASSFPGQEAFF. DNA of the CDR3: TGTGCCAGCAGCTTTCCGGGCCAGGAAGCTTTCTTT.

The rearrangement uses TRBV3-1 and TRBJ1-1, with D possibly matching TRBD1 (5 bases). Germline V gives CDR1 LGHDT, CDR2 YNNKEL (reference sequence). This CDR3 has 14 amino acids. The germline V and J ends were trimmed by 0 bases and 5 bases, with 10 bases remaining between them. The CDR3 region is CASSQDLGVTEAFF. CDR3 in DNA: TGTGCCAGCAGCCAAGATTTAGGGGTTACTGAAGCTTTCTTT.

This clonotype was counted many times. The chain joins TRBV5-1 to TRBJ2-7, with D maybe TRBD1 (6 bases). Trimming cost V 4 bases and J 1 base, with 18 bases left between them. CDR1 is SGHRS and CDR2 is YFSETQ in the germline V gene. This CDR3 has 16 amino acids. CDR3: CASSGIGQSNSYEQYF. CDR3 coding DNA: TGCGCCAGCAGCGGTATCGGACAGAGTAATTCCTACGAGCAGTACTTC.

For the CDR3, the DNA is TGTGCCAGCAGCCCCTCTACCTACTCCTACGAGCAGTACTTC. This codes for CASSPSTYSYEQYF. This sequence joins TRBV6-1 and TRBJ2-7; no clear D. V lost 6 bases to trimming and J lost 0 bases, with 12 bases between them. Germline V gene sequence: CDR1 MNHNS, CDR2 SASEGT. The CDR3 has 14 amino acids.

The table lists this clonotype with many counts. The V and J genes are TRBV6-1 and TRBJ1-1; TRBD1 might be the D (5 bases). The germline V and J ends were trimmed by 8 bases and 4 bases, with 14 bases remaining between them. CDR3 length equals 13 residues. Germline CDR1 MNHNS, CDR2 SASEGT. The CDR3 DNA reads TGTGCCAGCCTTAGACAGAAACTCACTGAAGCTTTCTTT. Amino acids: CASLRQKLTEAFF.

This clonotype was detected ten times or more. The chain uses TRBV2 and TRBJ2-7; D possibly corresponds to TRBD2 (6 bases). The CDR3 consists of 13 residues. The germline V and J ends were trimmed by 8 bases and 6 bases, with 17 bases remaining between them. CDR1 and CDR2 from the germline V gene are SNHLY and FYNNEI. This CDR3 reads CASVGEAGSEQYF. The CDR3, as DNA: TGTGCCAGCGTGGGGGAGGCAGGATCCGAGCAGTACTTC.

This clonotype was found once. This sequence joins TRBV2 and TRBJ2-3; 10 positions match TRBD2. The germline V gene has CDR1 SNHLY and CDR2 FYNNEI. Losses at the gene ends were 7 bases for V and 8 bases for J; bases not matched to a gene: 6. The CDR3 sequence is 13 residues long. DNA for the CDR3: TGTGCCAGCAAGCGGGAGGGCCGGGGTACGCAGTATTTT. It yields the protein CASKREGRGTQYF.

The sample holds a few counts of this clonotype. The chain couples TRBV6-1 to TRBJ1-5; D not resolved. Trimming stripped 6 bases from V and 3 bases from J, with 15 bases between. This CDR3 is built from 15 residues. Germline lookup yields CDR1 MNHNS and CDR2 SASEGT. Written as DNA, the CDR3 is TGTGCCAGCAGCCAACGCGGACGGATCAATCAGCCCCAGCATTTT. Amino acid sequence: CASSQRGRINQPQHF.

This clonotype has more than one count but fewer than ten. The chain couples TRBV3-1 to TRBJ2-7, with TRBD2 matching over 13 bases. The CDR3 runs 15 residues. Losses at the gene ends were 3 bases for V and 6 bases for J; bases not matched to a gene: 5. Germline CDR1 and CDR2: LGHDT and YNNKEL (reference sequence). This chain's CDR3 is CASSHWTSGSSEQYF. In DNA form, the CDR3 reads TGTGCCAGCAGCCATTGGACTAGCGGGAGTTCCGAGCAGTACTTC.

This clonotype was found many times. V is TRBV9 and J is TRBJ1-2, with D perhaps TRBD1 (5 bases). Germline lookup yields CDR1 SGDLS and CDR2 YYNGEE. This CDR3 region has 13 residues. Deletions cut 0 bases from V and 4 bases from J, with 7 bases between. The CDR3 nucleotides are TGTGCCAGCAGCGTAGAAGGGACCTATGGCTACACCTTC. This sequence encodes CASSVEGTYGYTF. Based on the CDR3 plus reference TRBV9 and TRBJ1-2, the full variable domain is DSGVTQTPKHLITATGQRVTLRCSPRSGDLSVYWYQQSLDQGLQFLIQYYNGEERAKGNILERFSAQQFPDLHSELNLSSLELGDSALYFCASSVEGTYGYTFGSGTRLTVV.

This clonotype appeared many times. The CDR3 spells CSARGTGGAYGYTF. CDR3 sequence (DNA): TGCAGTGCTAGAGGGACAGGGGGCGCCTATGGCTACACCTTC. This chain links TRBV20-1 with TRBJ1-2; 11 bases agree with TRBD1. V lost 1 base and J lost 4; bases outside the gene matches: 2. Germline lookup yields CDR1 DFQATT and CDR2 SNEGSKA (reference sequence). CDR3 length equals 14 residues.